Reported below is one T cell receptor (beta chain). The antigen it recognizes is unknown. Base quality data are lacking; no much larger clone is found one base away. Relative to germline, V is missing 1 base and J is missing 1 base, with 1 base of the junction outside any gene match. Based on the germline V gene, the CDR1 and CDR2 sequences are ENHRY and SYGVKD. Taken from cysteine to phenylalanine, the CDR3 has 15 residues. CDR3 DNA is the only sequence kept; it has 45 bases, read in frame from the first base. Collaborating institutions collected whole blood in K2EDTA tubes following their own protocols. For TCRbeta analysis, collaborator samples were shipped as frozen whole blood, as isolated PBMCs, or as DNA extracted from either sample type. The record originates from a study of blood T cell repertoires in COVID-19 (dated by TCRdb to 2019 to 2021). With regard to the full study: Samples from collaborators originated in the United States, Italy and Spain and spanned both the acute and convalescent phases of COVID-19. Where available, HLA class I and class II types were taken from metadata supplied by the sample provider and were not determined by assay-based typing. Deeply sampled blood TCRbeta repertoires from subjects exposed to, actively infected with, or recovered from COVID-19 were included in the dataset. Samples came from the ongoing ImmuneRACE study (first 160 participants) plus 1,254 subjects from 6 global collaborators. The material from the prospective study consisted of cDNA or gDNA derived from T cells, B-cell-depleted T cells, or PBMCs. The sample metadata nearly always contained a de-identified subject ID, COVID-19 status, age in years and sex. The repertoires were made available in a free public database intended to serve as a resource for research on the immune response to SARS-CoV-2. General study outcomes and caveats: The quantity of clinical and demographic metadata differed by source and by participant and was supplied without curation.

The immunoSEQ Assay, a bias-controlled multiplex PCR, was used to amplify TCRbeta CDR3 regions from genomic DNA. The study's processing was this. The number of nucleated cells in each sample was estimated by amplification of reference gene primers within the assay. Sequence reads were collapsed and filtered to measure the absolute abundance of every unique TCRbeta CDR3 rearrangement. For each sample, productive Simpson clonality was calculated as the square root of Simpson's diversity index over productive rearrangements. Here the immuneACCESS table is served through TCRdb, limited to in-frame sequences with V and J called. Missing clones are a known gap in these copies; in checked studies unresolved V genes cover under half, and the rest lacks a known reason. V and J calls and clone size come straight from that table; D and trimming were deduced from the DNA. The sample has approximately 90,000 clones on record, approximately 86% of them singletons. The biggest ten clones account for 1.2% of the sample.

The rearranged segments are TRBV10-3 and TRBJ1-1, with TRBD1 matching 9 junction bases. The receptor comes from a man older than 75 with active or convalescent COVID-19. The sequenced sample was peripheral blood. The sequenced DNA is TGTGCCATCAGTGAGTGGGGACAGGGGAACACTGAAGCTTTCTTT. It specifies CAISEWGQGNTEAFF.